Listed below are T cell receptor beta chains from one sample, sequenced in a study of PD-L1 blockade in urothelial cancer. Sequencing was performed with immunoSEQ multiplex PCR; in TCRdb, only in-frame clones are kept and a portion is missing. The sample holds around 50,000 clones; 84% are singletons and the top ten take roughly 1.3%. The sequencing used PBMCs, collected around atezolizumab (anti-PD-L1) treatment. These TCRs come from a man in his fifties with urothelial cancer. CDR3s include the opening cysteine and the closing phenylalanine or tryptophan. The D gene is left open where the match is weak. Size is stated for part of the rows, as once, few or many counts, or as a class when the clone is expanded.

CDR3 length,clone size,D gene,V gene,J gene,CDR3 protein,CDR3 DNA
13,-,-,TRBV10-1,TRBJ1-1,CASSDTGYTEAFF,TGCGCCAGCAGCGACACAGGGTACACTGAAGCTTTCTTT
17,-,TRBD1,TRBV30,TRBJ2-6,CAWSQPGQGAGANVLTF,TGTGCCTGGAGTCAGCCGGGACAGGGGGCTGGGGCCAACGTCCTGACTTTC
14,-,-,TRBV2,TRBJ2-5,CASSDLGGGETQYF,TGTGCCAGCAGTGATTTGGGAGGCGGGGAGACCCAGTACTTC
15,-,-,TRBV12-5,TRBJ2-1,CASGLVRQFYNEQFF,TGTGCTAGTGGTTTGGTAAGACAGTTCTACAATGAGCAGTTCTTC
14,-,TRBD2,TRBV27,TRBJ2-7,CASSYTSGSHEQYF,TGTGCCAGCAGTTATACTAGCGGGAGCCACGAGCAGTACTTC
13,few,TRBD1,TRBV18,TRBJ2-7,CASSPMTGDEQYF,TGTGCCAGCTCACCCATGACAGGGGACGAGCAGTACTTC
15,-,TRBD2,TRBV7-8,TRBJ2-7,CASSWAGTITYEQYF,TGTGCCAGCAGCTGGGCCGGGACTATCACGTACGAGCAGTACTTC
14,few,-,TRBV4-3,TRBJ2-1,CASSQDPRDNEQFF,TGCGCCAGCAGCCAAGACCCCCGAGACAATGAGCAGTTCTTC
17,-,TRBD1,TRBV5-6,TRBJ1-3,CASSLWGQGATGNTIYF,TGTGCCAGCAGCTTGTGGGGACAGGGGGCCACTGGAAACACCATATATTTT
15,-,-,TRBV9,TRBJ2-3,CASSAFGQNTDTQYF,TGTGCCAGCAGCGCCTTTGGACAGAACACAGATACGCAGTATTTT
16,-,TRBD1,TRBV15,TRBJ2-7,CATSSEMGQGAKEQYF,TGTGCCACCAGCAGTGAGATGGGACAGGGGGCGAAAGAGCAGTACTTC
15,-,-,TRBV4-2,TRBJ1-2,CASSRGAGETYGYTF,TGTGCCAGCAGCCGCGGTGCAGGGGAAACCTATGGCTACACCTTC
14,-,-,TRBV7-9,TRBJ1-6,CASSLPGSNSPLHF,TGTGCCAGCAGCTTGCCCGGGAGTAATTCACCCCTCCACTTT
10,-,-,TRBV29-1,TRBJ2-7,CSVREVEQYF,TGCAGCGTGAGGGAGGTCGAGCAGTACTTC
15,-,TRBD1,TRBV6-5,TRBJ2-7,CASQSGTVNTYEQYF,TGTGCCAGCCAATCGGGGACAGTCAATACCTACGAGCAGTACTTC
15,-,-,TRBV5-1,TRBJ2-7,CASSLGGGGRNEQYF,TGCGCCAGCAGCTTGGGCGGGGGCGGGCGGAACGAGCAGTACTTC
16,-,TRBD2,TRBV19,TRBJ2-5,CASSIALSGRLETQYF,TGTGCCAGTAGTATAGCCCTTAGCGGGAGGTTGGAGACCCAGTACTTC
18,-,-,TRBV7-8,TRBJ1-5,CASSLAPRQIRSNQPQHF,TGTGCCAGCAGCTTAGCGCCCCGACAGATCCGTAGCAATCAGCCCCAGCATTTT
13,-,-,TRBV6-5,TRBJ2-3,CASSRDWSDTQYF,TGTGCCAGCAGCCGGGACTGGTCGGATACGCAGTATTTT
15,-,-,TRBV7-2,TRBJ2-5,CASSSLDGREETQYF,TGTGCCAGCAGCTCCCTTGACGGCAGGGAAGAGACCCAGTACTTC
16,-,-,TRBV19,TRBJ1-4,CASSTERAATNEKLFF,TGTGCCAGTAGTACCGAGAGGGCAGCTACTAATGAAAAACTGTTTTTT
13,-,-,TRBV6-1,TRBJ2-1,CASSADRTNEQFF,TGTGCCAGCAGTGCCGACAGGACCAATGAGCAGTTCTTC
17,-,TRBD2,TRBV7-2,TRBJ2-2,CASSPYLAGVLTGELFF,TGTGCCAGCAGCCCATACCTAGCGGGAGTCCTCACCGGGGAGCTGTTTTTT
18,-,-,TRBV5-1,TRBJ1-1,CASSPLGRGTSKDTEAFF,TGCGCCAGCAGCCCCTTGGGGCGGGGAACAAGTAAGGACACTGAAGCTTTCTTT
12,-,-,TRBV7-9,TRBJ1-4,CASSSTRRELFF,TGTGCCAGCAGCTCTACCAGGCGGGAACTGTTTTTT
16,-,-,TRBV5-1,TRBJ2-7,CASSFTGGEIDYEQYF,TGCGCCAGCAGTTTCACTGGCGGGGAGATCGACTACGAGCAGTACTTC
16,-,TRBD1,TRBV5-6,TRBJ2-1,CASSSWGTGIYNEQFF,TGTGCCAGCAGCAGCTGGGGGACAGGGATTTACAATGAGCAGTTCTTC
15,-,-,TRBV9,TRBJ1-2,CASSVDQVTVYGYTF,TGTGCCAGCAGCGTAGATCAGGTGACGGTCTATGGCTACACCTTC
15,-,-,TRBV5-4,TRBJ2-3,CASSLGVVKVDTQYF,TGTGCCAGCAGCTTAGGGGTGGTTAAGGTTGATACGCAGTATTTT
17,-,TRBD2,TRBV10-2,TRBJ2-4,CASSTSTSGRARYIQYF,TGCGCCAGCAGTACTTCAACTAGCGGGAGGGCTCGGTACATTCAGTACTTC
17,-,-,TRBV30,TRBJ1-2,CAWSSGGSFPNNYGYTF,TGTGCCTGGAGTTCCGGGGGATCCTTCCCCAATAACTATGGCTACACCTTC
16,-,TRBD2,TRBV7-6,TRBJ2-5,CASSLAAGGIQETQYF,TGTGCCAGCAGCTTAGCGGCGGGGGGGATACAAGAGACCCAGTACTTC
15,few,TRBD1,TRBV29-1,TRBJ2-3,CSVAGGALGTDTQYF,TGCAGCGTTGCAGGGGGAGCCTTAGGCACAGATACGCAGTATTTT
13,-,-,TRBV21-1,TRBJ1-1,CASSIPRPELAFF,TGTGCCAGCAGCATCCCTAGGCCTGAACTAGCTTTCTTT
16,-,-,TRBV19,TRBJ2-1,CASMELPGLSGNEQFF,TGTGCCAGTATGGAATTGCCGGGACTCTCTGGCAATGAGCAGTTCTTC
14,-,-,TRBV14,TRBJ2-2,CASSQAQRAGELFF,TGTGCCAGCAGCCAAGCCCAAAGAGCCGGGGAGCTGTTTTTT
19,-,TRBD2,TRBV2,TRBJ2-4,CASSVLGAGGTIAKNIQYF,TGTGCCAGCAGCGTCCTGGGAGCGGGAGGTACCATAGCCAAAAACATTCAGTACTTC
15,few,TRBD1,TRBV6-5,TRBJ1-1,CASSPRTGRNTEAFF,TGTGCCAGCAGTCCACGGACAGGGCGGAACACTGAAGCTTTCTTT
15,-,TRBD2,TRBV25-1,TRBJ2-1,CASSAGGLAYNEQFF,TGTGCCAGCAGTGCAGGGGGACTAGCGTACAATGAGCAGTTCTTC
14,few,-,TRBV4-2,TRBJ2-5,CASSQDRRGETQYF,TGTGCCAGCAGCCAAGATCGCAGGGGCGAGACCCAGTACTTC
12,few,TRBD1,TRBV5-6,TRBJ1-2,CASGRQGYGYTF,TGTGCCAGCGGCCGACAGGGCTATGGCTACACCTTC
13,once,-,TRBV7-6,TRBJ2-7,CASSEGPGGGQYF,TGTGCCAGCAGCGAGGGACCTGGGGGAGGGCAGTACTTC
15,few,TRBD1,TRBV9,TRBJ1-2,CASSPGDRVTYGYTF,TGTGCCAGCAGCCCCGGAGACAGGGTGACCTATGGCTACACCTTC
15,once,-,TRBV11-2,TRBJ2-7,CASSPTGKSSYEQYF,TGTGCCAGCAGCCCCACAGGGAAAAGCTCCTACGAGCAGTACTTC
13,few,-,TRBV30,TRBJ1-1,CAWSSMGHREAFF,TGTGCCTGGAGTTCAATGGGACATCGTGAAGCTTTCTTT
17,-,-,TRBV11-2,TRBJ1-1,CASSLGGFGALNTEAFF,TGTGCCAGCAGCCTAGGGGGTTTTGGGGCACTGAACACTGAAGCTTTCTTT
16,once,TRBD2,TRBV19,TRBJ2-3,CASSWRGLADTDTQYF,TGTGCCAGTAGCTGGCGGGGACTAGCGGATACAGATACGCAGTATTTT
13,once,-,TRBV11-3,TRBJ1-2,CASSHQDFHGYTF,TGTGCCAGCAGCCACCAGGATTTCCATGGCTACACCTTC
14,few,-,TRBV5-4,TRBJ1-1,CASSLKGKNTEAFF,TGTGCCAGCAGCTTGAAGGGGAAAAACACTGAAGCTTTCTTT
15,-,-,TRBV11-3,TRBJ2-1,CASSTRGGSYNEQFF,TGTGCCAGCAGCACCAGGGGTGGGTCCTACAATGAGCAGTTCTTC
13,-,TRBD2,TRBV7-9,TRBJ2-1,CASSFETSSEQFF,TGTGCCAGCAGCTTCGAGACTAGCAGTGAGCAGTTCTTC